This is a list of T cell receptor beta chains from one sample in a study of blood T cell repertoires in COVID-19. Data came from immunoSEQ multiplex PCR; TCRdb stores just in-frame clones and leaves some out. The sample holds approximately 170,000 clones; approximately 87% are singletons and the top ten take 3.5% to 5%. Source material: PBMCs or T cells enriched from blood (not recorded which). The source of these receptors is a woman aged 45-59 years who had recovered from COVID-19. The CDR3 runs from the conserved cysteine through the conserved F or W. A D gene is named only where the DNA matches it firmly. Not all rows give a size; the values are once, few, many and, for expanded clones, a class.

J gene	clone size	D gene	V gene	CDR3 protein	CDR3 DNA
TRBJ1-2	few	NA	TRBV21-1	CASRRGTCGYTF	TGTGCCAGCCGAAGGGGGACATGCGGCTACACCTTC
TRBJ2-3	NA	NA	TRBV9	CASMWLTDTQYF	TGTGCCAGCATGTGGCTCACAGATACGCAGTATTTT
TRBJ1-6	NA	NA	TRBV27	CASSLGLTQSPLHF	TGTGCCAGCAGTTTGGGCTTAACCCAATCACCCCTCCACTTT
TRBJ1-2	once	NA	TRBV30	CAWKGGSRPNYGYTF	TGTGCCTGGAAGGGCGGGTCGAGACCGAACTATGGCTACACCTTC
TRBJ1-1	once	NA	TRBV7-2	CASSSPRGGGSSTEAFF	TGTGCCAGCAGCTCACCCCGTGGGGGAGGGTCGAGCACTGAAGCTTTCTTT
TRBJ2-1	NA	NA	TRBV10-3	CAISNPGLGQFF	TGTGCCATCAGTAACCCGGGACTTGGCCAGTTCTTC
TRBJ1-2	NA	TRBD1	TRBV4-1	CASSYRTGPYGYTF	TGCGCCAGCAGCTATCGGACAGGGCCTTATGGCTACACCTTC
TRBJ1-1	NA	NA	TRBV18	CASSPWGEITSEAFF	TGTGCCAGCTCACCGTGGGGAGAAATCACGTCTGAAGCTTTCTTT
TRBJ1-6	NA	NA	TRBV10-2	CASCRDNINSPLHF	TGCGCCAGCTGTAGAGATAATATTAATTCACCCCTCCACTTT
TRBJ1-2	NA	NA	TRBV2	CASSDSEEANYGYTF	TGTGCCAGCAGTGACTCGGAGGAAGCTAACTATGGCTACACCTTC
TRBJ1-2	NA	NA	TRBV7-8	CASSFSNYGYTF	TGTGCCAGCAGCTTCTCTAACTATGGCTACACCTTC